There are many counts of the clone carrying this T cell receptor beta chain. Its antigen is as yet unknown. This record belongs to a study of molecular identifiers for immune sequencing clone quantification. From about 21,000 to 970,000 sorted cells, naive CD8 libraries were generated with 10%, 30% or 50% RNA. TCRdb analysed the PCR reads with MiXCR anew, one entry per CDR3 protein. The sample gives about 640,000 distinct CDR3 sequences, just under 20% of which show up once; 0.85% is in the top ten. The ends lost 0 bases at V and 7 bases at J; junction bases unmatched: 4. Per the germline V gene, CDR1 is MNHEY and CDR2 is SVGEGT. CDR3 length: 15 amino acids. Whole-study results and caveats: Spiked Jurkat TCR RNA equal to one cell could reportedly be picked out among 850,000 to 1,000,000 naive cells. It was shown that clones above 20 RNA copies held over 97% of effector molecules, but under 1% in naive cells.

The chain links TRBV6-2 or TRBV6-3 to TRBJ2-7; the match to TRBD2 covers 12 bases. This receptor was taken from a human donor in good health. Some libraries in this study had Jurkat cell RNA spiked in. The sequenced sample consisted of naive CD8+ T cells from blood, with Jurkat cell RNA spiked in. Stated subset: FACS-sorted CD8+CD4-CCR7+CD45RA+ naive T cells. CDR3: CASSYSSSGGEEQYF. The CDR3 DNA sequence: TGTGCCAGCAGTTACTCGTCTAGCGGGGGGGAGGAGCAGTACTTC.